This TCR beta chain came from a study of shared clonotypes between healthy human individuals. Study-wide context: Each donor's CD4 naive and CD4 memory cells filled three plates apiece, CD8 naive two, and CD8 memory one.

The CDR3 has 17 amino acids. Germline CDR1 is MNHEY and CDR2 is SMNVEV (reference sequence). The V gene lost 5 bases and the J gene lost 2 bases, with 21 bases spanning the gap. TCRdb's copy holds only in-frame clones and misses some; the assay was immunoSEQ multiplex PCR. The data contain about 1.1 million clones, roughly 77% of them singletons. The chain employs TRBV27 and TRBJ2-5; maybe TRBD2 (5 bases). The source material was memory CD4+ T cells from PBMCs. As to subset: CD45RA-negative fraction. The receptor's source is a man aged 18-30 years in good health. Some clones in this sample may be carry-over from other donors' samples. The CDR3 DNA is TGTGCCAGCAGTCCAACCCCTTCGGGGATCCGGCAAGAGACCCAGTACTTC. It translates to CASSPTPSGIRQETQYF.